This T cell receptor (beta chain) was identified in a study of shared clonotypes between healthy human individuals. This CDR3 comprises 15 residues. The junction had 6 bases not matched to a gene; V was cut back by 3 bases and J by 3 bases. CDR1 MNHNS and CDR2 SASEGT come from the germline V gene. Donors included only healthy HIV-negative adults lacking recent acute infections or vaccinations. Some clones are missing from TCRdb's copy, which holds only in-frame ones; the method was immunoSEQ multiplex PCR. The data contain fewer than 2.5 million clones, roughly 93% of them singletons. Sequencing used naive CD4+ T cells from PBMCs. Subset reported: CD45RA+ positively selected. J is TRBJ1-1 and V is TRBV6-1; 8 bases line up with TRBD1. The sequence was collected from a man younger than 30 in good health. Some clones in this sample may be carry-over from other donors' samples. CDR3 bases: TGTGCCAGCAGTGAGGTTAGCAGGGGGCACACTGAAGCTTTCTTT. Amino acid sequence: CASSEVSRGHTEAFF.